This TCR beta chain was identified in a study of blood T cell repertoires in COVID-19. Across the study: Sites across the United States, Italy and Spain contributed samples from acute and convalescent COVID-19. PBMCs, B-cell-depleted T cells, or T cells were the source of the cDNA or gDNA that made up the material.

V was shortened by 5 bases and J by 3 bases, with 14 bases between the two germline ends. The CDR3 extends over 14 amino acids. The germline CDR1 and CDR2 sequences are LNHNV and YYDKDF (reference sequence). As originally analysed: Counts of nucleated cells, estimated from reference gene primer amplification, were obtained. TCRdb's copy holds only in-frame clones and misses some; the assay was immunoSEQ multiplex PCR. Clonal size and the V and J genes are those of that table, whereas D and trimming came from the DNA. Seen here are about 98,000 clones, roughly 80% observed once, and the top ten hold about 10%.

This TCR derives from a woman older than 75 with acute or convalescent COVID-19. This chain uses TRBV15 with TRBJ2-7; D may be TRBD1 (6 bases). The source material was peripheral blood. The CDR3 is CATSGIGTYYEQYF. CDR3 sequence (DNA): TGTGCCACCAGCGGGATTGGGACATACTACGAGCAGTACTTC.